This is a list of T cell receptor beta chains from one sample in a study of a mutant IDH1 vaccine in newly diagnosed glioma. Using immunoSEQ multiplex PCR, the repertoire was profiled, and TCRdb retains in-frame clones only, with some absent. The profile shows about 56,000 clones, about 86% of them singletons. For these TCRs, the target antigens are not known. The sample consisted of PBMCs, taken from a glioma patient whose treatment included an IDH1 peptide vaccine. The receptors originated from a middle-aged man with glioma. CDR3s include the opening cysteine and the closing phenylalanine or tryptophan. The D gene is left open where the match is weak. The size of a clone is reported for some rows only, either as once, few or many, or as a class for expanded clones.

>NA|NA|TRBJ2-5|TRBV6-5
CASRTTPQAQETQYF
TGTGCCAGCAGGACGACACCGCAGGCCCAAGAGACCCAGTACTTC
>NA|NA|TRBJ1-1|TRBV18
CASSLKQRNTEAFF
TGTGCCAGCTCATTAAAACAGAGGAACACTGAAGCTTTCTTT
>NA|NA|TRBJ2-2|TRBV7-3
CASSFGGTGELFF
TGTGCCAGCAGCTTCGGAGGCACCGGGGAGCTGTTTTTT
>NA|TRBD1|TRBJ1-2|TRBV19
CASIGTGFDGYTF
TGTGCCAGTATCGGGACAGGGTTTGATGGCTACACCTTC
>NA|NA|TRBJ2-7|TRBV2
CASRELANPTYEQYF
TGTGCCAGCAGAGAACTAGCTAATCCGACCTACGAGCAGTACTTC
>once|TRBD2|TRBJ2-5|TRBV18
CASSLSVLAGGKETQYF
TGTGCCAGCTCACTCTCAGTACTAGCGGGAGGGAAAGAGACCCAGTACTTC
>once|NA|TRBJ2-5|TRBV7-3
CASSSLGGETQYF
TGTGCCAGCAGCTCGCTTGGGGGCGAGACCCAGTACTTC
>NA|TRBD1|TRBJ2-7|TRBV6-5
CASSYQTGASYEQYF
TGTGCCAGCAGTTACCAGACAGGGGCCTCCTACGAGCAGTACTTC
>NA|TRBD1|TRBJ1-4|TRBV7-9
CASSLGQGRGNEKLFF
TGTGCCAGCAGCTTAGGACAGGGACGGGGTAATGAAAAACTGTTTTTT
>NA|TRBD1|TRBJ2-7|TRBV27
CASRRDRGFSYEQYF
TGTGCCAGCAGGCGCGACAGGGGGTTCTCCTACGAGCAGTACTTC
>NA|NA|TRBJ2-2|TRBV6-6
CASSYANTGELFF
TGTGCCAGCAGTTACGCGAACACCGGGGAGCTGTTTTTT
>NA|NA|TRBJ1-5|TRBV19
CASNRVWGRNSNQPQHF
TGTGCCAGTAATCGGGTCTGGGGCAGAAATAGCAATCAGCCCCAGCATTTT
>NA|TRBD1|TRBJ2-2|TRBV5-1
CASSFRGTGELFF
TGCGCCAGCAGCTTCAGGGGGACCGGGGAGCTGTTTTTT
>NA|NA|TRBJ1-5|TRBV6-5
CASSLTAGAQPQHF
TGTGCCAGCAGTTTAACGGCGGGGGCTCAGCCCCAGCATTTT
>NA|TRBD1|TRBJ1-2|TRBV2
CASSEQGQGAGYTF
TGTGCCAGCAGTGAACAGGGACAGGGGGCTGGCTACACCTTC
>once|TRBD1|TRBJ2-5|TRBV5-1
CASSLEGGEEGETQYF
TGCGCCAGCAGCTTAGAAGGGGGCGAGGAAGGGGAGACCCAGTACTTC
>NA|NA|TRBJ1-1|TRBV7-9
CASSLDGKMNTEAFF
TGTGCCAGCAGCTTAGATGGAAAAATGAACACTGAAGCTTTCTTT
>NA|NA|TRBJ2-1|TRBV9
CASSVGDFNGEQFF
TGTGCCAGCAGCGTAGGGGACTTCAACGGCGAGCAGTTCTTC
>once|TRBD2|TRBJ2-2|TRBV11-3
CASSLDQSGSQLTGELFF
TGTGCCAGCAGCTTAGACCAAAGCGGGAGCCAACTCACCGGGGAGCTGTTTTTT
>NA|TRBD2|TRBJ2-2|TRBV6-6
CASGGLAGAGTGELFF
TGTGCCAGCGGGGGGCTAGCGGGAGCGGGAACCGGGGAGCTGTTTTTT
>NA|NA|TRBJ1-2|TRBV27
CASSFSRTGDYTF
TGTGCCAGCAGTTTTTCCAGAACTGGCGACTACACCTTC
>few|NA|TRBJ2-5|TRBV5-1
CASKEASEITQYF
TGCGCCAGCAAGGAAGCTAGCGAGATAACCCAGTACTTC
>NA|NA|TRBJ1-4|TRBV7-9
CASTLLVRTATNEKLFF
TGTGCCAGCACGTTATTAGTACGGACTGCAACTAATGAAAAACTGTTTTTT
>NA|TRBD2|TRBJ2-7|TRBV2
CASRGLASLEQYF
TGTGCCAGCAGGGGACTAGCGAGTTTAGAGCAGTACTTC
>NA|TRBD1|TRBJ2-5|TRBV5-1
CASGSGTGFPETQYF
TGCGCCAGTGGTTCGGGGACAGGGTTCCCAGAGACCCAGTACTTC
>NA|TRBD1|TRBJ2-7|TRBV10-3
CAAGQGANEQYF
TGTGCCGCGGGACAGGGGGCCAACGAGCAGTACTTC
>NA|TRBD2|TRBJ2-3|TRBV7-2
CASSPSGGVDTQYF
TGTGCCAGCAGCCCTAGCGGGGGGGTAGATACGCAGTATTTT
>NA|NA|TRBJ2-7|TRBV10-3
CAISIRYEQYF
TGTGCCATCAGTATCCGCTACGAGCAGTACTTC
>few|NA|TRBJ2-2|TRBV9
CASSALHGTGELFF
TGTGCCAGCAGCGCCCTCCACGGCACCGGGGAGCTGTTTTTT
>NA|NA|TRBJ2-5|TRBV2
CASSEKDFQETQYF
TGTGCCAGCAGTGAAAAGGATTTCCAAGAGACCCAGTACTTC
>NA|TRBD2|TRBJ2-7|TRBV4-1
CASSQGLAGVSYEQYF
TGCGCCAGCAGCCAAGGACTAGCGGGAGTCTCCTACGAGCAGTACTTC
>NA|TRBD2|TRBJ2-1|TRBV2
CASSEWSGNYNEQFF
TGTGCCAGCAGTGAGTGGAGCGGGAACTACAATGAGCAGTTCTTC
>few|TRBD2|TRBJ2-4|TRBV2
CASSDLGLAGEDIQYF
TGTGCCAGCAGTGACCTAGGACTAGCGGGAGAGGACATTCAGTACTTC
>NA|NA|TRBJ2-7|TRBV5-1
CASSLEGYEQYF
TGCGCCAGCAGCTTGGAAGGCTACGAGCAGTACTTC
>NA|NA|TRBJ2-3|TRBV29-1
CSVAGNEADTQYF
TGCAGCGTTGCAGGAAATGAGGCAGATACGCAGTATTTT
>NA|TRBD2|TRBJ2-2|TRBV5-1
CACQRERIHTGELFF
TGCGCCTGTCAGCGGGAGCGCATACACACCGGGGAGCTGTTTTTT
>NA|NA|TRBJ1-1|TRBV19
CASQTSGNAEAFF
TGTGCCTCTCAAACCTCGGGGAACGCTGAAGCTTTCTTT
>NA|NA|TRBJ1-5|TRBV28
CASSLAGGAHQPQHF
TGTGCCAGCAGTTTAGCGGGGGGAGCGCATCAGCCCCAGCATTTT
>NA|TRBD1|TRBJ2-7|TRBV4-1
CASSPGGGTGVYEQYF
TGCGCCAGCAGCCCCGGTGGGGGGACAGGGGTTTACGAGCAGTACTTC
>NA|NA|TRBJ2-2|TRBV5-1
CASSLDSGSTGELFF
TGCGCCAGCAGCTTGGATTCAGGGTCCACCGGGGAGCTGTTTTTT
>NA|TRBD2|TRBJ2-5|TRBV4-2
CASSQDLDSGRGETQYF
TGTGCCAGCAGCCAAGATCTTGATAGCGGGAGAGGAGAGACCCAGTACTTC
>NA|TRBD2|TRBJ2-3|TRBV7-9
CASSLPPRLAGVTDTQYF
TGTGCCAGCAGCCTGCCCCCACGACTAGCGGGGGTCACAGATACGCAGTATTTT
>NA|NA|TRBJ2-7|TRBV9
CASSVGGTYEQYF
TGTGCCAGCAGCGTAGGAGGGACCTACGAGCAGTACTTC
>NA|NA|TRBJ1-3|TRBV4-1
CASSQDGGRPSGNTIYF
TGCGCCAGCAGCCAAGATGGTGGGCGACCCTCTGGAAACACCATATATTTT
>NA|NA|TRBJ2-2|TRBV6-5
CASSYDEVTRLFF
TGTGCCAGCAGTTACGATGAAGTAACCCGGCTGTTTTTT
>NA|NA|TRBJ2-6|TRBV19
CASSMARGGANVLTF
TGTGCCAGTAGTATGGCCCGGGGTGGGGCCAACGTCCTGACTTTC
>few|NA|TRBJ1-5|TRBV12-5
CASGPQGRQPQHF
TGTGCTAGTGGTCCCCAGGGTAGGCAGCCCCAGCATTTT
>NA|NA|TRBJ2-3|TRBV28
CASSLGQADTQYF
TGTGCCAGCAGTTTGGGGCAGGCAGATACGCAGTATTTT
>many|NA|TRBJ1-3|TRBV7-8
CASSLVLGVGNTIYF
TGTGCCAGCAGCTTAGTTCTGGGTGTGGGAAACACCATATATTTT
>NA|NA|TRBJ1-1|TRBV6-5
CASSYSWQGNTEAFF
TGTGCCAGCAGTTACTCGTGGCAGGGGAACACTGAAGCTTTCTTT
>NA|NA|TRBJ2-4|TRBV10-3
CAISARDGGENIQYF
TGTGCCATCAGTGCCCGGGACGGGGGCGAAAACATTCAGTACTTC
>few|NA|TRBJ2-1|TRBV28
CASSSRSRYEQFF
TGTGCCAGCAGTTCGCGGTCGAGGTACGAGCAGTTCTTC
>NA|NA|TRBJ2-1|TRBV11-2
CASSFGGVQDEQFF
TGTGCCAGCAGCTTCGGCGGAGTACAGGATGAGCAGTTCTTC
>NA|TRBD1|TRBJ1-5|TRBV19
CASSIIDRGDQPQHF
TGTGCCAGTAGTATAATCGACAGGGGTGATCAGCCCCAGCATTTT
>NA|TRBD2|TRBJ2-3|TRBV19
CASSMGPPREGQYF
TGTGCCAGTAGTATGGGCCCCCCTCGGGAGGGCCAGTATTTT
>NA|TRBD2|TRBJ2-7|TRBV15
CATSGSSGRGSYYEQYF
TGTGCCACCAGCGGATCTAGCGGGAGGGGAAGTTACTACGAGCAGTACTTC